This entry is about one T cell receptor beta chain. In this sample, this clonotype turned up a few times. It lacks a known antigen. Base qualities are not provided; no much larger clone lies one nucleotide away. The source of the sample is a study of T cell repertoires in cytomegalovirus infection (dated by TCRdb to between 2018 and 2020). Background for the entire study: The HLA type of each donor mattered for the analysis, because public TCR beta signatures pointed to carriage of CMV infection along with the matching HLA type. Overall study results and their limits: Cumulative frequency of public TCR beta family members discriminated carriers of CMV infection plus the relevant HLA type in this cohort and an independent 352-donor cohort. In the ex vivo response, HLA-C-restricted CMV-specific TCR beta clonotypes were dominant, and in two of eight donors the single most frequent clonotype came from this HLA-C-restricted group.

TCRdb lists the instrument as Illumina HiSeq 1500. Starting from the raw public reads, TCRdb applied fastp trimming at Q25, assembled clones with MiXCR and retained in-frame beta chains. Records with the same CDR3 protein are collapsed into one entry carrying the most frequent genes and DNA. This sample holds 150,000 or so distinct CDR3 sequences; roughly 6.5% were observed only once. About a sixth of the sample comes from the top ten. Via the germline V gene, CDR1 is MDHEN and CDR2 SYDVKM. The CDR3 spans 14 residues, from the cysteine through the phenylalanine. Only CDR3 DNA remains: 42 bases, in frame from the first base. At the junction V is shortened by 4 bases and J by 12 bases, with 19 bases in between.

Sequencing input: PBMCs. This receptor was obtained from a human donor in good health (CMV status not recorded). Some clones in this sample may be carry-over from other donors' samples. The rearranged chain carries TRBV28 and TRBJ1-5; too little of a D gene remains to name it. Here is the DNA: TGTGCCAGCAGTTCCAAATACCCCCAAAAGGACCAGCATTTT. This sequence encodes CASSSKYPQKDQHF.